This TCR beta chain was observed in a study of OX40 agonist ivuxolimab in advanced cancers. Across the study: Antecedent anti-PD-1, anti-PD-L1 or anti-CTLA-4 therapy was permissible, with under 50% having received some.

Per the germline V gene, CDR1 is SEHNR and CDR2 is FQNEAQ (reference sequence). With 8 bases clipped from V and 3 bases from J, the junction kept 11 bases outside the gene matches. The CDR3 runs to 15 residues. Clones were read by immunoSEQ multiplex PCR, and TCRdb kept only the in-frame ones, dropping some. The table has some 78,000 clones, more than 75% seen once. Baseline was the first blood sampling point, followed by cycle 4 day 1 and cycle 7 day 1. The sample in question was CD4+ or CD8+ T cells sorted from blood, obtained in a trial of the OX40 agonist ivuxolimab. The receptor was derived from an adult with an advanced solid tumor such as melanoma, head and neck, liver or kidney cancer. V is TRBV7-9 and J is TRBJ1-1; TRBD1 matches at 8 bases. CDR3 sequence: CASLPAGGWDTEAFF. The CDR3 DNA follows: TGTGCCAGCCTCCCCGCAGGGGGCTGGGACACTGAAGCTTTCTTT.